Listed here are 21 T cell receptor beta chains from one sample, sequenced in a study of shared clonotypes between healthy human individuals. Only in-frame clones appear in the TCRdb table, and some are missing; sequencing was by immunoSEQ multiplex PCR. Among over a million clones, 95% to 99% were seen once, and the ten largest hold roughly 0.45%. Sequencing was done on a sample of naive CD4+ T cells sorted from blood. Noted subset: CD45RA+ positively selected. All receptors derive from a man aged 25 to 40 in good health.

V and J are TRBV10-1 and TRBJ2-1; D uncertain. Trimming removed 0 bases from V and 2 bases from J, with 5 bases in between. Per germline, CDR1 WNHNN and CDR2 SYGVQD (reference sequence). The CDR3 spans 14 residues. The chain's CDR3 is CASSESKAYNEQFF. CDR3 nucleotides: TGCGCCAGCAGTGAGTCAAAGGCCTACAATGAGCAGTTCTTC.

This chain joins TRBV28 and TRBJ2-2, with 7 bases matching TRBD2. Losses at the gene ends were 3 bases for V and 2 bases for J; bases not matched to a gene: 3. Per the germline V gene, CDR1 is MDHEN and CDR2 is SYDVKM. CDR3 length: 15 amino acids. This CDR3 reads CASSFSGGNTGELFF. Written as DNA, the CDR3 is TGTGCCAGCAGTTTCTCGGGGGGAAACACCGGGGAGCTGTTTTTT.

This clone was observed a single time. The V and J genes are TRBV6-6 and TRBJ2-7; D may be TRBD1 (5 bases). Germline V gives CDR1 MNHNY, CDR2 SVGAGI (reference sequence). V gave up 0 bases and J gave up 5 bases, with 11 bases separating them. This CDR3 is 14 amino acids long. The CDR3 nucleotides are TGTGCCAGCAGTTACTCGCAGGGCCACAACGAGCAGTACTTC. This translates into CASSYSQGHNEQYF.

As for this clone: This same CDR3 is encoded by further DNA sequences in the sample. V is TRBV14 and J is TRBJ1-1; D possibly corresponds to TRBD1 (5 bases). V lost 0 bases to trimming and J lost 5 bases, with 10 bases between them. This CDR3 has 14 residues. The germline V gene has CDR1 SGHDN and CDR2 FVKESK. The CDR3 sequence is CASSQESRVTEAFF. The CDR3, as DNA: TGTGCCAGCAGCCAAGAATCCAGGGTGACTGAAGCTTTCTTT.

This rearrangement joins TRBV7-9 to TRBJ2-7, with TRBD1 matching over 9 bases. Germline values: CDR1 SEHNR, CDR2 FQNEAQ (reference sequence). V trimming: 4 bases; J trimming: 5 bases; junction bases outside the gene matches: 6. The CDR3 has 14 residues. CDR3: CASSYRDREHEQYF. In DNA form, the CDR3 reads TGTGCCAGCAGCTACCGGGACAGGGAGCACGAGCAGTACTTC.

The V gene is TRBV18, the J gene TRBJ2-7; 7 bases are shared with TRBD2. Germline CDR1 is KGHSH and CDR2 is LQKENI. Trimming cost V 3 bases and J 6 bases; bases outside gene matches: 17. The CDR3 length is 17 residues. CDR3 loop: CASSPLKSTSADGEQYF. The CDR3 nucleotides read TGTGCCAGCTCACCCCTTAAATCAACTAGCGCCGATGGCGAGCAGTACTTC.

V is TRBV28 and J is TRBJ2-7, with D possibly TRBD1 on 6 matching bases. V lost 6 bases, J lost 4 bases, and 16 bases lay in between. This CDR3 has 14 residues. From germline, CDR1 is MDHEN and CDR2 SYDVKM. Here the CDR3 reads CASRNRDKSYEQYF. The CDR3 bases are TGTGCCAGCAGAAACCGGGACAAGTCGTACGAGCAGTACTTC.

This clone was counted once. The chain carries TRBV21-1 and TRBJ1-5. TRBV21-1 is tagged as a pseudogene. This CDR3 spans 12 amino acids. CDR3 sequence: CASSVGRQPQHF. In DNA form, the CDR3 reads TGTGCCAGCAGCGTCGGGCGGCAGCCCCAGCATTTT.

V is TRBV30 and J is TRBJ2-4; D is perhaps TRBD2 (6 bases). The germline V gene has CDR1 GTSNPN and CDR2 SVGIG (reference sequence). Trimming stripped 0 bases from V and 6 bases from J, with 9 bases between. The CDR3 runs to 13 residues. This CDR3 is CAWSVLGGNIQYF. As DNA, the CDR3 is TGTGCCTGGAGTGTATTGGGGGGAAACATTCAGTACTTC.

The rearrangement joins TRBV27 to TRBJ2-5; D is undetermined. This CDR3 comprises 13 residues. Germline V gene data show CDR1 as MNHEY and CDR2 as SMNVEV (reference sequence). Trimming left V 4 bases short and J 3 bases short, with 9 bases between. The CDR3 DNA reads TGTGCCAGCAGTTCATACACAAAAGAGACCCAGTACTTC. As protein: CASSSYTKETQYF.

The rearrangement joins TRBV6-5 to TRBJ1-2; D remains unclear. The germline V and J ends were trimmed by 8 bases and 4 bases, with 11 bases remaining between them. The V gene's germline CDR1 is MNHEY and CDR2 SVGAGI. The CDR3 covers 12 residues. The CDR3 sequence is CASGRLGYGYTF. The CDR3 DNA is TGTGCCAGCGGGCGTTTGGGCTATGGCTACACCTTC.

Only one count was recorded for this clone. DNA of the CDR3: TGTGCCAGCAGTTTAAAGGGGGTGGTCTCTAATGAAAAACTGTTTTTT. Its translation is CASSLKGVVSNEKLFF. The rearrangement uses TRBV27 and TRBJ1-4; D may be TRBD1 (6 bases). There are 16 residues in the CDR3. The V gene's germline CDR1 is MNHEY and CDR2 SMNVEV (reference sequence). Trimming took off 2 bases at V and 3 bases at J, with 13 bases between the two ends.

In regard to this clone: Other DNA sequences in this sample translate to the same CDR3. The chain has TRBV27 and TRBJ1-2; 9 bases are a match to TRBD1. V shed 2 bases, J shed 5 bases, and the junction held 3 bases outside the gene matches. The CDR3 has 14 amino acids. CDR1 and CDR2 (germline): MNHEY, SMNVEV (reference sequence). The CDR3 region has the DNA TGTGCCAGCAGTTTAGGACAGGGGACTTATGGCTACACCTTC. The encoded protein is CASSLGQGTYGYTF.

V gene TRBV21-1 combines with J gene TRBJ2-7. TRBV21-1 is described as a pseudogene. The CDR3 sequence is 14 residues long. In DNA, the CDR3 is TGTGCCAGCAGCAAAGAGACCATTACCTACGAGCAGTACTTC. Translated: CASSKETITYEQYF.

This sequence joins TRBV7-9 and TRBJ2-7; D is ambiguous. CDR3 size: 16 residues. From germline, CDR1 is SEHNR and CDR2 FQNEAQ (reference sequence). Trimming removed 0 bases at V and 5 bases at J, with 17 bases between. Here the CDR3 DNA reads TGTGCCAGCAGCTTAGCGCTTGGAGTTGCGGTAAACGAGCAGTACTTC. Amino acid sequence: CASSLALGVAVNEQYF.

The gene calls are TRBV5-1 and TRBJ2-5; 8 bases are a match to TRBD1. The CDR3 loop spans 15 amino acids. Germline-derived CDR1 and CDR2 are SGHRS and YFSETQ. J was trimmed by 1 base and V by 4 bases; bases with no gene match: 6. The CDR3 region has the DNA TGCGCCAGCAGCGCCGGGACAGGTCGCCAAGAGACCCAGTACTTC. It yields the protein CASSAGTGRQETQYF.

V usage is TRBV19 and J usage is TRBJ1-2; 8 nucleotides agree with TRBD1. V dropped 1 base and J dropped 8; count of bases not matched to a gene: 6. Germline CDR1 reads LNHDA; CDR2 reads SQIVND (reference sequence). The CDR3 is made up of 14 amino acids. The CDR3 region has the DNA TGTGCCAGTAGTATAGGGACAGGGCTTCTCGGCTACACCTTC. Translated, it gives CASSIGTGLLGYTF. Full variable domain (outside the CDR3, taken from reference TRBV19 and TRBJ1-2): DGGITQSPKYLFRKEGQNVTLSCEQNLNHDAMYWYRQDPGQGLRLIYYSQIVNDFQKGDIAEGYSVSREKKESFPLTVTSAQKNPTAFYLCASSIGTGLLGYTFGSGTRLTVV.

The chain uses TRBV7-2 and TRBJ2-2; D is uncertain. Germline CDR1 is SGHTA and CDR2 is FQGNSA. CDR3 size: 15 residues. Trimming took off 5 bases at V and 1 base at J, with 11 bases between the two ends. The DNA of the CDR3 is TGTGCCAGCAGCCGAGGCCGAGGGAACACCGGGGAGCTGTTTTTT. Amino acids: CASSRGRGNTGELFF.

This chain uses TRBV19 with TRBJ2-2, with TRBD2 as a possible D gene (5 bases). The CDR3 length is 12 residues. CDR1 and CDR2 (germline): LNHDA, SQIVND (reference sequence). The V and J ends lost 8 bases and 7 bases respectively, with 11 bases between them. CDR3 amino acids: CASRRAGGELFF. DNA of the CDR3: TGTGCCAGTCGTCGCGCGGGCGGGGAGCTGTTTTTT.

The chain is built from TRBV4-3 and TRBJ2-1, with 7 bases matching TRBD2. Germline trimming cut 4 bases from V and 3 bases from J; bases unmatched to any gene: 9. Germline-derived CDR1 and CDR2 are LGHNA and YSLEER. The CDR3 has 16 amino acids. This chain's CDR3 is CASSRGLSGDYNEQFF. For the CDR3, the DNA is TGCGCCAGCAGCCGTGGGCTCAGCGGGGACTACAATGAGCAGTTCTTC.

The chain employs TRBV5-1 and TRBJ1-2; D remains unclear. V was trimmed by 0 bases and J by 3 bases, leaving 6 bases between them. This CDR3 comprises 13 residues. The germline V gene has CDR1 SGHRS and CDR2 YFSETQ. In DNA form, the CDR3 reads TGCGCCAGCAGCTTGGAGGGTTACTATGGCTACACCTTC. This translates into CASSLEGYYGYTF.